This TCR beta chain was sequenced in a study of blood T cell repertoires in COVID-19. About the study: Specimens from acute and convalescent COVID-19 originated in the United States, Italy and Spain. PBMCs, B-cell-depleted T cells, or T cells were the source of the cDNA or gDNA that made up the material.

The J segment lost 2 bases and the V segment lost 0 bases, leaving 4 bases of the junction unmatched. This CDR3 comprises 16 residues. Germline V gives CDR1 MNHEY, CDR2 SVGAGI. Per the original methods: It was from reference gene primer amplification that nucleated cell counts were estimated. The repertoire was sequenced with immunoSEQ multiplex PCR; TCRdb's copy has only in-frame clones and lacks some. V and J calls and clone size are given by that table; D and trimming were obtained from the DNA. The sample lists about 240,000 clones; roughly 80% were seen once. Specimen: peripheral blood. This clonotype originated in a woman aged 55-69 years with active or convalescent COVID-19. The chain joins TRBV6-5 to TRBJ1-3; 7 positions match TRBD1. The CDR3 DNA sequence: TGTGCCAGCAGTTACTCACAGGGGTTCGCTGGAAACACCATATATTTT. Its translation is CASSYSQGFAGNTIYF.